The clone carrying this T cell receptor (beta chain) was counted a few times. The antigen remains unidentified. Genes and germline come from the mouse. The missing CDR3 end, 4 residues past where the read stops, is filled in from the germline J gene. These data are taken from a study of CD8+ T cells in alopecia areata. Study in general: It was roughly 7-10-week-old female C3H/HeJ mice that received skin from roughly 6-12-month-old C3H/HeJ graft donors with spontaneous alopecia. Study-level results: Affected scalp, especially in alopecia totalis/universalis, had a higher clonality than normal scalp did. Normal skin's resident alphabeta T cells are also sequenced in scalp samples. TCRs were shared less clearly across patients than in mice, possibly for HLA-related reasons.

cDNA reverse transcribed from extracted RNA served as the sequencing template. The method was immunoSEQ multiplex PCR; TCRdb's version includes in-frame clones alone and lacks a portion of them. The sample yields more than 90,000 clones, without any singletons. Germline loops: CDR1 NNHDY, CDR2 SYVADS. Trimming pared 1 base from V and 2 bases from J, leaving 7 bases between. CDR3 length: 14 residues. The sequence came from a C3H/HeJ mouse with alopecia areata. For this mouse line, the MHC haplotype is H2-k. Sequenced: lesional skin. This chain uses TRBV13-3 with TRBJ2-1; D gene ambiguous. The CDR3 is CASSDPGHYAEQFF. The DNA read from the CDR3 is TGTGCCAGCAGTGATCCAGGCCACTATGCT.